The subject of this entry is one T cell receptor (beta chain). Its antigen is unknown. The assay was immunoSEQ multiplex PCR, and TCRdb's table has in-frame clones only and misses some. The repertoire has around 150,000 clones, 85% to 95% of them found once; the top ten carry approximately 0.6%. This sample was taken from a study of T cell responses to AZD1222 COVID-19 vaccine. Study-level results: Along spike, vaccine-associated CD4 TCRs were found throughout, with dominance at 160-218 and 743-854. Once two AZD1222 doses were given, Spike-specific TCR breadth and depth went up.

The CDR3 loop spans 14 amino acids. Trimming left V 0 bases short and J 4 bases short, with 10 bases between. CDR1 is GTSNPN and CDR2 is SVGIG in the germline V gene (reference sequence). The chain joins TRBV30 to TRBJ1-5; TRBD1 is a possible D gene (5 bases). This TCR was recovered from an adult in good health. The sample in question was peripheral blood, obtained on day 0 of AZD1222 vaccination. The CDR3 region is CAWSVDWGNQPQHF. For the CDR3, the DNA is TGTGCCTGGAGTGTGGACTGGGGGAATCAGCCCCAGCATTTT.